The clone carrying this TCR beta chain was counted between two and nine times. Its antigen is as yet unknown. In TCRdb, the 5' RACE reads were re-called with MiXCR into one record per CDR3 protein. The sample includes approximately 140,000 distinct CDR3 sequences, approximately 48% of them seen just once. This entry belongs to a study of CD8 T cells in ankylosing spondylitis. Whole-study results and caveats: Typical of ankylosing spondylitis blood, it appeared, was a TCR beta motif of several highly homologous variants. Relatively rare in peripheral blood, disease-linked clones were also CD8+.

Germline CDR1 ENHRY, CDR2 SYGVKD. The CDR3 consists of 13 residues. The V end was cut by 2 bases, the J end by 4 bases, with 8 bases between. The sequence was obtained from a male donor with ankylosing spondylitis. The material sequenced was synovial fluid, either unsorted or a sorted T cell fraction (not recorded which). The chain couples TRBV10-3 to TRBJ1-2; no reliable D call. Here the CDR3 DNA reads TGTGCCATCAGTGAGACGGCAGCCTATGGCTACACCTTC. Translated, it gives CAISETAAYGYTF.